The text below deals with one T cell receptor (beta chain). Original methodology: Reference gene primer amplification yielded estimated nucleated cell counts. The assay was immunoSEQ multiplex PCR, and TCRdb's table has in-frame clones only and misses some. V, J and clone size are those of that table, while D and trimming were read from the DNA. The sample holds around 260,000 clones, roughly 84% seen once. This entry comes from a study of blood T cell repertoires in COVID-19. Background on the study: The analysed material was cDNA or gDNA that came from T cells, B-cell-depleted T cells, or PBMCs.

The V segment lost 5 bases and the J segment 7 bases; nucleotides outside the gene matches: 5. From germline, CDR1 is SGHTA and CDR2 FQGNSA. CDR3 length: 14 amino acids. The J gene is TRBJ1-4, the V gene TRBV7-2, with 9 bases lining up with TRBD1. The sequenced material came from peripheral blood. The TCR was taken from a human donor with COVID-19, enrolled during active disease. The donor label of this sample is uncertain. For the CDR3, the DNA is TGTGCCAGCAGCCTGACAGGGGGTCTTGAAAAACTGTTTTTT. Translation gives CASSLTGGLEKLFF.